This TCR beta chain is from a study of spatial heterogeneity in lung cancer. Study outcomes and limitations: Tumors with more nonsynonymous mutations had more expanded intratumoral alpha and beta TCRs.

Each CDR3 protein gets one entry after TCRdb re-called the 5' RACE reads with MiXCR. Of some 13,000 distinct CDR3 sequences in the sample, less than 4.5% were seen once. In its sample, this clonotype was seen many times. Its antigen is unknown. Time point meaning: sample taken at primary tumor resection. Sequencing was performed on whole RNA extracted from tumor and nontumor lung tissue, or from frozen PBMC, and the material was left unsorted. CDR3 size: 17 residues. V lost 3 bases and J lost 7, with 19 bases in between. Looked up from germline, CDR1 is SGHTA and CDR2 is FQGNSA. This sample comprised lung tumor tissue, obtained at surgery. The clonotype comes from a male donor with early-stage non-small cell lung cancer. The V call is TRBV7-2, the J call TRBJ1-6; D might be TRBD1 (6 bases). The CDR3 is CASSFLGGASQNSPLHF. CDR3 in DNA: TGTGCCAGCAGCTTCTTGGGGGGGGCGTCCCAGAATTCACCCCTCCACTTT.